The 3 T cell receptor beta chains reported below all come from one sample, sequenced in a study of blood T cell repertoires in COVID-19 (dated by TCRdb to the early 2020s). Library construction relied on the immunoSEQ multiplex PCR assay. Here the immuneACCESS table is served through TCRdb, limited to in-frame sequences with V and J called. Missing clones are a known gap in these copies; in checked studies unresolved V genes cover under half, and the rest lacks a known reason. A total of more than 200,000 clones appear in this sample, around four fifths of them only once. Together, the top ten hold around 2.6% of the sample. Sequencing input: peripheral blood. These receptors all stem from an older woman with active or convalescent COVID-19.

This sequence joins TRBV19 and TRBJ1-2; a possible D gene is TRBD1 (5 bases). The V and J ends lost 8 bases and 5 bases respectively, with 18 bases between them. This CDR3 contains 14 residues. Germline CDR1 and CDR2: LNHDA and SQIVND (reference sequence). The CDR3 nucleotides read TGTGCCAGTTCCAAGAAAACGGGGGAATATGGCTACACCTTC. This gives the protein CASSKKTGEYGYTF.

V is TRBV5-1 and J is TRBJ1-3; D remains ambiguous. This CDR3 spans 16 amino acids. Trimming shortened V by 0 bases and J by 4 bases, and 14 bases separated the two germline ends. Germline V lookup: CDR1 SGHRS, CDR2 YFSETQ. CDR3 DNA: TGCGCCAGCAGCTTGGGTGGAGGGATCCGAGGAAACACCATATATTTT. The encoded protein is CASSLGGGIRGNTIYF. The full variable domain, its missing parts supplied by reference TRBV5-1 and TRBJ1-3, is KAGVTQTPRYLIKTRGQQVTLSCSPISGHRSVSWYQQTPGQGLQFLFEYFSETQRNKGNFPGRFSGRQFSNSRSEMNVSTLELGDSALYLCASSLGGGIRGNTIYFGEGSWLTVV.

The genes are TRBV6-5 and TRBJ2-7; D gene uncertain. With 7 bases removed from V and 0 bases from J, the gap between germline ends came to 7 bases. The length of the CDR3 is 12 residues. Germline V CDR1 and CDR2: MNHEY, SVGAGI. The CDR3 coding sequence is TGTGCCAGCACGGTCGGCTCCTACGAGCAGTACTTC. Protein: CASTVGSYEQYF.